This T cell receptor (beta chain) was obtained from a study of T cells in Graves' hyperthyroidism and ophthalmopathy. RNA transcripts served as the template for amplifying TCR beta CDR3 regions. HTBI primers were the set used in a first-round RT-PCR of the TCR CDR3. TCRdb independently ran MiXCR on the multiplex PCR reads; one entry per CDR3 protein. The sample yields under 450,000 distinct CDR3 sequences, 15% to 18% seen once. In germline, CDR1 is SEHNR, CDR2 FQNEAQ (reference sequence). V was pared by 1 base and J by 7 bases, with 14 bases between. The CDR3 has 14 amino acids. Material for sequencing was blood. The V call is TRBV7-9, the J call TRBJ2-7; D not resolved. The receptor was isolated from a woman aged 18-29 years with Graves' hyperthyroidism. CDR3 amino acids: CASSLESSLGEQYF. CDR3 coding DNA: TGTGCCAGCAGCTTAGAGAGTTCCCTTGGGGAGCAGTACTTC.